This is a list of T cell receptor beta chains from one sample in a study of blood T cell repertoires in COVID-19. Measured with immunoSEQ multiplex PCR; TCRdb has only the in-frame clones, and not every one. The sample lists approximately 300,000 clones, approximately 84% occurring once. Sequences were obtained from PBMCs or T cells enriched from blood (not recorded which). These receptors were taken from a man between 25 and 39 years old who had recovered from COVID-19. Each CDR3 is given with its conserved first and last residue.

>TRBV27|TRBJ2-5
CASSLWPQETQYF
>TRBV2|TRBJ2-7
CASSEGVSGFYEQYF
>TRBV4-1|TRBJ2-1
CASRHGTGSRDEQFF
>TRBV7-9|TRBJ2-7
CASSLVLVGQGSNEQYF
>TRBV18|TRBJ2-1
CASSSAEGSLRGQFF
>TRBV19|TRBJ1-4
CASSRDRAAEKLFF
>TRBV2|TRBJ1-1
CASIAGRGTEAFF
>TRBV6-6|TRBJ2-7
CASSWVRGEQYF
>TRBV27|TRBJ2-1
CASCLGSSYNEQFF
>TRBV1|TRBJ2-5
CTSIGPSGRTQETQYF
>TRBV28|TRBJ1-6
CASRPTGIYNSPLHF
>TRBV7-2|TRBJ1-1
CASSATGTTEAFF
>TRBV6-5|TRBJ1-6
CASSYSPAGDNSPLHF